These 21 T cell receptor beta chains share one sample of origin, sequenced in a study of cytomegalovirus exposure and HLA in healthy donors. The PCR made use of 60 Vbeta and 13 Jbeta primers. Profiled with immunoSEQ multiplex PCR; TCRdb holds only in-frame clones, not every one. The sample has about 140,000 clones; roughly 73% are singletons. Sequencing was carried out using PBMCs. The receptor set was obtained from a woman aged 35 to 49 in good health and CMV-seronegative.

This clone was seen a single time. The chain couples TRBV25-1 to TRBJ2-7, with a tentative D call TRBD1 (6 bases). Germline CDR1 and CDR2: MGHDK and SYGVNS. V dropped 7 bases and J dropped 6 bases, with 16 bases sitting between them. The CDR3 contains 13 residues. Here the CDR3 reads CASTNGRGSEQYF. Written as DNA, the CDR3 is TGTGCCAGCACAAACGGAAGGGGGTCCGAGCAGTACTTC.

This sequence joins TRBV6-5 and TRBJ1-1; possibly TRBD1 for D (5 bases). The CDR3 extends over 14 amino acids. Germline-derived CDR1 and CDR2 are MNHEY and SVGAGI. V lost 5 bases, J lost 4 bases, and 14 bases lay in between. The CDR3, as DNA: TGTGCCAGCAGTGAAAACACAGGATTCACTGAAGCTTTCTTT. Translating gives CASSENTGFTEAFF.

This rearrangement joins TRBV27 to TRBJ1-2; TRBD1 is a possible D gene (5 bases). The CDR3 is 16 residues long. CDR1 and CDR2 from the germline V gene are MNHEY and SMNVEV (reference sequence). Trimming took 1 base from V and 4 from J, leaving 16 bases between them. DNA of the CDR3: TGTGCCAGCAGTTTATATGGCCAGGGAAGGACCTATGGCTACACCTTC. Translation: CASSLYGQGRTYGYTF.

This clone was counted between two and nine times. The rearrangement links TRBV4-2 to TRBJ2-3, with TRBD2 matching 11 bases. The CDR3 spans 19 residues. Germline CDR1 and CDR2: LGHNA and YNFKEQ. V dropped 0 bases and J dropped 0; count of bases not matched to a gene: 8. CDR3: CASSQEAISGGASTDTQYF. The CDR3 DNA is TGTGCCAGCAGCCAAGAGGCGATTAGCGGGGGGGCCAGCACAGATACGCAGTATTTT.

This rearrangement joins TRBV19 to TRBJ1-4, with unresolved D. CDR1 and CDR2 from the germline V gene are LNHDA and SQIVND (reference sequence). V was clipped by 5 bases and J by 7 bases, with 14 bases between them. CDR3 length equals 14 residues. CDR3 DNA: TGTGCCAGTAGTGGAATTTCAGGTGGTGAAAAACTGTTTTTT. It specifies CASSGISGGEKLFF.

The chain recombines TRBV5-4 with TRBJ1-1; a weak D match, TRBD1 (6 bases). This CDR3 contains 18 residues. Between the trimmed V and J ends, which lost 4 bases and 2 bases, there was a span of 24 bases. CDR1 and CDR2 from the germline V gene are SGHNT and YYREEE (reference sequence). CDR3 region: CASSPRGAGPGGNTEAFF. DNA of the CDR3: TGTGCCAGCAGCCCCCGGGGGGCAGGGCCGGGGGGTAACACTGAAGCTTTCTTT. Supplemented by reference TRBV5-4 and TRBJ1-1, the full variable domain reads ETGVTQSPTHLIKTRGQQVTLRCSSQSGHNTVSWYQQALGQGPQFIFQYYREEENGRGNFPPRFSGLQFPNYSSELNVNALELDDSALYLCASSPRGAGPGGNTEAFFGQGTRLTVV.

CDR3 in amino acids: CASSVAPGGNQPQHF. CDR3 nucleotides: TGTGCCAGCAGCGTAGCCCCGGGAGGCAATCAGCCCCAGCATTTT. V gene TRBV9 combines with J gene TRBJ1-5; D remains unclear. The V end lost 0 bases, the J end lost 2 bases, and 9 bases lay between the germline ends. This CDR3 is built from 15 residues. Germline CDR1 is SGDLS and CDR2 is YYNGEE.

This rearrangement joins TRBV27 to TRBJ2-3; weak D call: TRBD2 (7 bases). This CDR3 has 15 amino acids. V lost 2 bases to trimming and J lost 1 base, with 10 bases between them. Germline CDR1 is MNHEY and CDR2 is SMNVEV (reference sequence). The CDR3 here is CASSLTGGRTDTQYF. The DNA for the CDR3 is TGTGCCAGCAGTTTAACGGGGGGCCGCACAGATACGCAGTATTTT.

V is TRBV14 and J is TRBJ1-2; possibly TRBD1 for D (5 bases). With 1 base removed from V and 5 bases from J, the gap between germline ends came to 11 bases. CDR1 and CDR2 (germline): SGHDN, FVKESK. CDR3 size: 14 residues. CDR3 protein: CASSQVTRGYGYTF. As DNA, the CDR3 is TGTGCCAGCAGCCAAGTAACAAGGGGTTATGGCTACACCTTC.

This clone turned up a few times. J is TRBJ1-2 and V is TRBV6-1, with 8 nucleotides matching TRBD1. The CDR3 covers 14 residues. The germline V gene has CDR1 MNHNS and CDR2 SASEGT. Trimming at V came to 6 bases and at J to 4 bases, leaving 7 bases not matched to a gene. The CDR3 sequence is CASRPGQAFYGYTF. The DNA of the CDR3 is TGTGCCAGCAGGCCGGGACAGGCATTCTATGGCTACACCTTC.

CDR3 sequence reads: CATRDTGELFF. The CDR3 DNA reads as TGTGCCACCCGGGACACCGGGGAGCTGTTTTTT. V and J are TRBV6-5 and TRBJ2-2; D is ambiguous. The CDR3 is 11 amino acids. Germline CDR1 is MNHEY and CDR2 is SVGAGI. V was trimmed by 10 bases and J by 3 bases, leaving 6 bases between them.

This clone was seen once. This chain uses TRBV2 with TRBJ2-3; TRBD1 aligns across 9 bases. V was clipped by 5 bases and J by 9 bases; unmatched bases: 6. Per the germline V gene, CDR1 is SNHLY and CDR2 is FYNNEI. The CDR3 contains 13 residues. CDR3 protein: CASSPEGTGTQYF. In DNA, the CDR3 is TGTGCCAGCAGTCCCGAGGGGACAGGGACGCAGTATTTT.

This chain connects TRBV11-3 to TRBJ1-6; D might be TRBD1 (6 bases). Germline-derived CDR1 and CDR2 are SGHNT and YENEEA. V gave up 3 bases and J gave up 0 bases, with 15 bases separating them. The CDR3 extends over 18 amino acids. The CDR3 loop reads CASSFRQVTNSYNSPLHF. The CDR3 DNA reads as TGTGCCAGCAGCTTTCGACAGGTCACAAACTCCTATAATTCACCCCTCCACTTT.

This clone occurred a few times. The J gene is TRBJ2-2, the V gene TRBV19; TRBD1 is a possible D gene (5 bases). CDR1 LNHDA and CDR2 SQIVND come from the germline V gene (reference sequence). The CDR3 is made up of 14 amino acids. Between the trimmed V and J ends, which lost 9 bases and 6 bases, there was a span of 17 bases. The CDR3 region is CASDRQGRAGELFF. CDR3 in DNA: TGTGCCAGCGACCGGCAGGGAAGGGCCGGGGAGCTGTTTTTT.

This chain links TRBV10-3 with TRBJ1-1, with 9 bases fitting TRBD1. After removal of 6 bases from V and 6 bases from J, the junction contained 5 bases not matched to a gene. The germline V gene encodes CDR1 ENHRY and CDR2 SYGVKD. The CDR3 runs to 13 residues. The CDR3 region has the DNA TGTGCCATCAGGGACAGGGGCGGCTCTGAAGCTTTCTTT. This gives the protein CAIRDRGGSEAFF.

This CDR3 reads CASSSRVKEKLFF. The CDR3 DNA is TGTGCCAGCAGTTCGCGGGTAAAGGAAAAACTGTTTTTT. V usage is TRBV27 and J usage is TRBJ1-4, with unresolved D. This CDR3 has 13 amino acids. Germline CDR1 and CDR2: MNHEY and SMNVEV (reference sequence). V shed 4 bases and J shed 8 bases, with 11 bases lying between them.

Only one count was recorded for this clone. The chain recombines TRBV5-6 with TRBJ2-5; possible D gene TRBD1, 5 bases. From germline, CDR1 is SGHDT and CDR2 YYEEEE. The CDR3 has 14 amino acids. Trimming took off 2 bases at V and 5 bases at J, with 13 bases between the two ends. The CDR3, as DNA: TGTGCCAGCAGCTTAAGGGGCGCGAGTGAGACCCAGTACTTC. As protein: CASSLRGASETQYF.

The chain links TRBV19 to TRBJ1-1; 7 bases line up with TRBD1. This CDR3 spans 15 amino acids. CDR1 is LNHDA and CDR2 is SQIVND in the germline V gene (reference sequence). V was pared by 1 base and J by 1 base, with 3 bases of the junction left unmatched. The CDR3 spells CASSIGQGKNTEAFF. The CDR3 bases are TGTGCCAGTAGTATAGGACAGGGAAAGAACACTGAAGCTTTCTTT. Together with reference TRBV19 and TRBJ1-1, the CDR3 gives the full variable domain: DGGITQSPKYLFRKEGQNVTLSCEQNLNHDAMYWYRQDPGQGLRLIYYSQIVNDFQKGDIAEGYSVSREKKESFPLTVTSAQKNPTAFYLCASSIGQGKNTEAFFGQGTRLTVV.

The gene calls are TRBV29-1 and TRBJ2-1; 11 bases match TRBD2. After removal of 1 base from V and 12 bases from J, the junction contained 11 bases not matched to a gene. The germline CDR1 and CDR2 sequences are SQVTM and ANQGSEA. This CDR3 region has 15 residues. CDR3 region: CSVEGRASGRFAQFF. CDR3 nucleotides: TGCAGCGTTGAAGGTCGGGCTAGCGGGAGGTTTGCGCAGTTCTTC.

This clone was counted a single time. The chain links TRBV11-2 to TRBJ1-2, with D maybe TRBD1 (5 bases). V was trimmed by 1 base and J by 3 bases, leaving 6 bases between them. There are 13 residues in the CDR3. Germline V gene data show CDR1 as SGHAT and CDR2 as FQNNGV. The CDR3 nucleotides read TGTGCCAGCAGCTTAGTACAGGACTATGGCTACACCTTC. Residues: CASSLVQDYGYTF.

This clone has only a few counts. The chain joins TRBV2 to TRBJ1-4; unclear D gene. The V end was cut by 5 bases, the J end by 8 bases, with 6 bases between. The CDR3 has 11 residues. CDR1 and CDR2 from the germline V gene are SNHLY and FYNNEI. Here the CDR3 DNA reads TGTGCCAGCAGTCTTCTCGAAAAACTGTTTTTT. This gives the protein CASSLLEKLFF.